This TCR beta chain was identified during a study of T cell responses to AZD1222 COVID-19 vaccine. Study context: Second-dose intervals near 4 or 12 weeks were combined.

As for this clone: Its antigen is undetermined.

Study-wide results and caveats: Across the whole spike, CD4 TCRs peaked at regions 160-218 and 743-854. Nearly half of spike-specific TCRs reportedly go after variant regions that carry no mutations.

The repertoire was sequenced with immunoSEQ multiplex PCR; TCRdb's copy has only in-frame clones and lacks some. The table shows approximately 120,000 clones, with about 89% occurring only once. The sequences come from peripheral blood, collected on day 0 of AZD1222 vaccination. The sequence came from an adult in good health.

The CDR3 DNA sequence: TGTGCCAGCAGTTCCAGGGGGGAGCTGTTTTTT. Its translation is CASSSRGELFF. V and J are TRBV27 and TRBJ2-2; no definite D call. CDR1 is MNHEY, CDR2 SMNVEV, per germline (reference sequence). The CDR3 totals 11 residues. V was pared by 4 bases and J by 8 bases, with 5 bases between.